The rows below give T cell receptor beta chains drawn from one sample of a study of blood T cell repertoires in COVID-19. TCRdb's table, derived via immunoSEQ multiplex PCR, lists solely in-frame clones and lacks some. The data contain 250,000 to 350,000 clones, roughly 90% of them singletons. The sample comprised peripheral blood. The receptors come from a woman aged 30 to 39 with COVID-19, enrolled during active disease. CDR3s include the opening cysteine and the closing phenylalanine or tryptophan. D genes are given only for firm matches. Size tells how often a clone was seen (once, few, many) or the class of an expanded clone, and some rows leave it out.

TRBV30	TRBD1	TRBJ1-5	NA	CAWDRGVSNQPQHF	TGTGCCTGGGACAGGGGGGTTAGCAATCAGCCCCAGCATTTT
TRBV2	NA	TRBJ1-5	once	CASRGGTISNQPQHF	TGTGCCAGTAGGGGGGGAACAATTAGCAATCAGCCCCAGCATTTT
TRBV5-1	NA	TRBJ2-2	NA	CASSPTSETGELFF	TGCGCCAGCAGCCCAACTAGTGAGACCGGGGAGCTGTTTTTT
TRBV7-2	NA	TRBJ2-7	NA	CASSLETTAGYEQYF	TGTGCCAGCAGCCTCGAAACGACAGCGGGCTACGAGCAGTACTTC
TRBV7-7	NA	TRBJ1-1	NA	CASSLGQNTEAFF	TGTGCCAGCAGCCTGGGACAGAACACTGAAGCTTTCTTT
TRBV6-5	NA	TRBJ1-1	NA	CASSYSSSRGTEAFF	TGTGCCAGCAGTTACTCGAGCAGCCGAGGGACTGAAGCTTTCTTT
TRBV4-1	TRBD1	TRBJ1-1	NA	CASSPGQGETEAFF	TGCGCCAGCAGCCCCGGACAGGGGGAGACTGAAGCTTTCTTT
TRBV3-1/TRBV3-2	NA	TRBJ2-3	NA	CASSYAQGSTDTQYF	TGTGCCAGCAGCTACGCGCAGGGCAGCACAGATACGCAGTATTTT
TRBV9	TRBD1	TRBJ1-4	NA	CASSVEDRGREVEKLFF	TGTGCCAGCAGCGTAGAGGACAGGGGGCGTGAGGTTGAAAAACTGTTTTTT
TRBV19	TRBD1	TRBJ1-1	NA	CASSHLTGQGQAFF	TGTGCCAGTTCGCACCTCACTGGACAGGGACAAGCTTTCTTT
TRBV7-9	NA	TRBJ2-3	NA	CASSFRGGGSTDTQYF	TGTGCCAGCAGCTTTAGGGGGGGCGGTAGCACAGATACGCAGTATTTT
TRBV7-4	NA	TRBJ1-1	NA	CASSTTGPPNTEAFF	TGTGCCAGCAGCACAACAGGGCCCCCGAACACTGAAGCTTTCTTT
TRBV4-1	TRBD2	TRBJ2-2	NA	CASSLADYTGELFF	TGCGCCAGCAGTCTAGCGGATTACACCGGGGAGCTGTTTTTT
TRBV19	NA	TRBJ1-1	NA	CASSLMTVRRGGLNTEAFF	TGTGCCAGTAGCCTTATGACCGTTAGAAGGGGAGGTCTGAACACTGAAGCTTTCTTT
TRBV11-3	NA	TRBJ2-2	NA	CASSPRGTSYPSNTGELFF	TGTGCCAGCAGCCCTCGCGGGACTTCCTATCCCTCGAACACCGGGGAGCTGTTTTTT
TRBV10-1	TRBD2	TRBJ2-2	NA	CASSEPLAGPNTGELFF	TGCGCCAGCAGTGAGCCCCTAGCGGGACCGAACACCGGGGAGCTGTTTTTT
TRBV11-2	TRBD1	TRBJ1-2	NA	CASSFGRTGDYGYTF	TGTGCCAGCAGCTTCGGCAGAACAGGGGACTATGGCTACACCTTC
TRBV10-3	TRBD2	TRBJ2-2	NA	CAISILAGVDSGELFF	TGTGCCATCAGTATATTAGCGGGAGTAGACTCCGGGGAGCTGTTTTTT
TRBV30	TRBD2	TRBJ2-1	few	CAWSGLAGGPGEQFF	TGTGCCTGGAGTGGACTAGCGGGAGGGCCCGGTGAGCAGTTCTTC
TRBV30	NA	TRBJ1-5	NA	CAWNGGNQPQHF	TGTGCCTGGAACGGAGGTAATCAGCCCCAGCATTTT
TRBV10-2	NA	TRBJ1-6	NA	CASSDSSYNSPLHF	TGCGCCAGCAGTGACAGCTCCTATAATTCACCCCTCCACTTT
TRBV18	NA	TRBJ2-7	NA	CASSPTGTYEQYF	TGTGCCAGCTCACCCACGGGGACCTACGAGCAGTACTTC
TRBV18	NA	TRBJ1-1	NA	CASSPQSEGNTEAFF	TGTGCCAGCTCACCACAGTCCGAGGGAAACACTGAAGCTTTCTTT
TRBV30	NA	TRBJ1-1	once	CAWRAPGVTYTEAFF	TGTGCCTGGAGAGCCCCCGGGGTCACATACACTGAAGCTTTCTTT
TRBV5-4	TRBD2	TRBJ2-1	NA	CASSPELAGVRDEQFF	TGTGCCAGCAGCCCGGAACTAGCGGGAGTCAGGGATGAGCAGTTCTTC
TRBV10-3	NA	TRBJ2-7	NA	CAISEGLSSYEQYF	TGTGCCATCAGTGAGGGTCTGAGCTCCTACGAGCAGTACTTC
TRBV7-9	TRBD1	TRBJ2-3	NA	CASIRQGATDTQYF	TGTGCCAGCATCAGACAGGGGGCAACAGATACGCAGTATTTT
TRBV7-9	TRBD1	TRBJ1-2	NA	CASRETGEPNYGYTF	TGTGCCAGCAGGGAGACAGGGGAACCTAACTATGGCTACACCTTC
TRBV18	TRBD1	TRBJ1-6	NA	CASSPTGDFINSPLHF	TGTGCCAGCTCACCAACAGGGGACTTTATCAATTCACCCCTCCACTTT
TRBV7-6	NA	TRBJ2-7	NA	CASSLEEGAAYEQYF	TGTGCCAGCAGCTTAGAGGAGGGGGCCGCCTACGAGCAGTACTTC
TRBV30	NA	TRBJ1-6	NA	CAWRNGIVRTPLHF	TGTGCCTGGAGGAACGGGATTGTAAGGACACCCCTCCACTTT
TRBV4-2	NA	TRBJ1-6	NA	CASSQDATGSNSPLHF	TGTGCCAGCAGCCAGGACGCGACAGGATCAAATTCACCCCTCCACTTT
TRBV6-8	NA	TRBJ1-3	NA	CASRYGVRDSAGAGNTIYF	TGTGCCAGCAGATACGGGGTCCGGGACTCGGCAGGAGCGGGAAACACCATATATTTT
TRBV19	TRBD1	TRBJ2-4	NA	CASSLRQGPAKNIQYF	TGTGCCAGTAGTTTACGACAGGGACCGGCCAAAAACATTCAGTACTTC
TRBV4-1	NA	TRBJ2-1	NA	CASSRRLGDEQFF	TGCGCCAGCAGCCGAAGGCTAGGGGATGAGCAGTTCTTC
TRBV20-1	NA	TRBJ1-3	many	CSARTGNTIYF	TGCAGTGCTAGAACAGGCAACACCATATATTTT
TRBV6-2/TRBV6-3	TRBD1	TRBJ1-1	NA	CASSSLTGENTEAFF	TGTGCCAGCAGTTCCCTGACAGGGGAGAACACTGAAGCTTTCTTT
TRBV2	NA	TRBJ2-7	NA	CASSYIGGEQYF	TGTGCCAGCAGTTACATTGGAGGCGAGCAGTACTTC
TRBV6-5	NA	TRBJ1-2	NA	CASSPEGANYGYTF	TGTGCCAGCAGTCCCGAGGGAGCTAACTATGGCTACACCTTC
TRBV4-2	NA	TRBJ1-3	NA	CASSPGRTDTIYF	TGTGCCAGCAGCCCCGGCCGGACAGACACCATATATTTT
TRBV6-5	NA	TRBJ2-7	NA	CASSYQNSYEQYF	TGTGCCAGCAGTTACCAGAACTCCTACGAGCAGTACTTC
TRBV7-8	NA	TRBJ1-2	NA	CASSLGGAYGYTF	TGTGCCAGCAGCTTGGGGGGGGCCTATGGCTACACCTTC
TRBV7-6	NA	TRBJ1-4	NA	CASSSSGGLPNEKLFF	TGTGCCAGCAGCTCCTCGGGGGGGCTTCCTAATGAAAAACTGTTTTTT
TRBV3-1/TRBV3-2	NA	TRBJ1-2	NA	CASSQDSTTYYGYTF	TGTGCCAGCAGCCAAGATTCAACCACATACTATGGCTACACCTTC
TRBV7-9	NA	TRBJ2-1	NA	CASNTPDNNEQFF	TGTGCCAGCAACACTCCGGACAACAATGAGCAGTTCTTC
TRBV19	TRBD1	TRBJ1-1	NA	CASSPGTGVGTEAFF	TGTGCCAGTAGTCCGGGGACAGGGGTCGGCACTGAAGCTTTCTTT